These T cell receptor beta chains were read from a single sample in a study of cytomegalovirus exposure and HLA in healthy donors. Assay used: immunoSEQ multiplex PCR; TCRdb lists only in-frame clones, some missing. The repertoire holds 150,000 to 200,000 clones, with roughly four fifths as singletons. The sequenced sample was PBMCs. The origin of the receptors is a young man in good health and CMV-seronegative. Both conserved end residues are part of each CDR3. A D gene is named only where the DNA matches it firmly. Part of the rows lack a size; the others show once, few, many or a class for expanded clones.

CDR3nt	CDR3aa	abundance	d_gene	v_gene	j_gene
TGTGCCACGACCTACAGGGGACCAACTAATGAAAAACTGTTTTTT	CATTYRGPTNEKLFF	.	TRBD1	TRBV19	TRBJ1-4
TGCAGCGTTGTAGGCCTAGCGGGAGCCCACGAGCAGTACTTC	CSVVGLAGAHEQYF	.	TRBD2	TRBV29-1	TRBJ2-7
TGTGCCAGCAGCGATACAGGGTTAAACTCCTACGAGCAGTACTTC	CASSDTGLNSYEQYF	.	.	TRBV28	TRBJ2-7
TGTGCCAGCAGTCCACGACTTGAAAAACTGTTTTTT	CASSPRLEKLFF	.	.	TRBV28	TRBJ1-4
TGTGCCAGTAGTATAGCTAGCGGGAGTTACGAGCAGTACTTC	CASSIASGSYEQYF	.	TRBD2	TRBV19	TRBJ2-7
TGTGCCAGCAGCTTAGTGAGACAGAATACGCAGTATTTT	CASSLVRQNTQYF	.	.	TRBV7-2	TRBJ2-3
TGTGCCAGCAGTTACTCGCCCGGGTTGATGGAGCCCCAGCATTTT	CASSYSPGLMEPQHF	.	.	TRBV6-5	TRBJ1-5
TGTGCCTGGAGTGGACTGGGACTAGCGGGCGATGAGCAGTTCTTC	CAWSGLGLAGDEQFF	.	TRBD2	TRBV30	TRBJ2-1
TGCGCCAGCAGCTTGGCCTTCACAGATACGCAGTATTTT	CASSLAFTDTQYF	.	.	TRBV5-1	TRBJ2-3
TGTGCCAGCAGTTTAAGGGGGTCGCTGGGTTGGCCCCAGCATTTT	CASSLRGSLGWPQHF	.	.	TRBV27	TRBJ1-5
TGCAGCTACAAGACCGGGACAGTCTCCTACGAGCAGTACTTC	CSYKTGTVSYEQYF	.	TRBD1	TRBV29-1	TRBJ2-7
TGTGCCAGTAGTCGAACACGGACAGGGGGACAGGATGGCTACACCTTC	CASSRTRTGGQDGYTF	.	TRBD1	TRBV19	TRBJ1-2
TGTGCCAGCAGCTTAGTGGCAGAAGCGTGGTCCCAGTACTTC	CASSLVAEAWSQYF	once	.	TRBV7-2	TRBJ2-5
TGTGCCAGCAGCCAAGCACAGGGCGGCTATAATTCACCCCTCCACTTT	CASSQAQGGYNSPLHF	.	.	TRBV4-2	TRBJ1-6